Sequencing of this TCR beta chain was carried out in a study of T cells in Graves' hyperthyroidism and ophthalmopathy. Ten or more counts support this clonotype. This CDR3 has 16 amino acids. V gave up 4 bases and J gave up 1 base; unmatched junction bases: 6. The germline CDR1 and CDR2 sequences are SGHRS and YFSETQ. Regions amplified from RNA transcripts were the TCR beta CDR3 regions. First-round RT-PCR of the TCR CDR3 relied on the HTBI primer set. MiXCR was run by TCRdb on the multiplex PCR reads, yielding one entry per CDR3 protein. This table holds hundreds of thousands of distinct CDR3 sequences, around a fifth found once.

The specimen was blood. This TCR was sampled from a man in his fifties with Graves' ophthalmopathy. This sequence joins TRBV5-1 and TRBJ2-1, with 9 bases that match TRBD2. The CDR3 spells CASSPLTSGSYNEQFF. In DNA form, the CDR3 reads TGCGCCAGCAGCCCTCTGACTAGCGGATCCTACAATGAGCAGTTCTTC.